This T cell receptor (beta chain) comes out of a study of cytomegalovirus exposure and HLA in healthy donors. CDR1 is MDHEN and CDR2 is SYDVKM in the germline V gene. CDR3 size: 15 residues. V lost 10 bases, J lost 1 base, and 11 bases stayed unmatched. General study points: Analysis was performed later, and it showed HLA-associated TCR beta chains to be more clonally expanded than equally common others.

It was with 60 Vbeta and 13 Jbeta primers that the PCR ran. How the authors handled the data: An analysis that came later counted some 80 million unique TCR beta chains, around 12 million shared. Measured with immunoSEQ multiplex PCR; TCRdb has only the in-frame clones, and not every one. D and trimming were read from the DNA, whereas the V and J calls and clone size are those reported in that table. The table has roughly 170,000 clones, around 80% seen once; the top ten hold approximately 1.3%. Comments on this clone: Its antigen is undetermined.

Sequencing was carried out using PBMCs. The source of this sequence is a woman aged 30 to 39 in good health and CMV-seropositive. The chain has TRBV28 and TRBJ2-3; 7 positions agree with TRBD2. The CDR3 region has the DNA TGTGCCATCACCGAGGGAGGGGTGGGCACAGATACGCAGTATTTT. This translates into CAITEGGVGTDTQYF.